Listed here are 5 T cell receptor beta chains from one sample, sequenced in a study of blood T cell repertoires in COVID-19. Generated by immunoSEQ multiplex PCR, the TCRdb table keeps only in-frame clones and is missing some. This table has a few hundred thousand clones, 85% appearing once. The sequenced material came from PBMCs or T cells enriched from blood (not recorded which). The receptors stem from a woman aged 45-59 years who had been exposed to COVID-19.

This chain connects TRBV5-1 to TRBJ2-3; 10 bases map to TRBD1. The CDR3 has 14 amino acids. The V segment lost 5 bases and the J segment 13 bases; nucleotides outside the gene matches: 13. Germline CDR1 reads SGHRS; CDR2 reads YFSETQ. Written as DNA, the CDR3 is TGCGCCAGCAGGCCCGAAACCGGGACAGGGGATGAGTATTTT. Translating gives CASRPETGTGDEYF.

CDR3 in amino acids: CASSPVPTDTQYF. In DNA, the CDR3 is TGCGCCAGCAGCCCGGTGCCCACAGATACGCAGTATTTT. V is TRBV5-1 and J is TRBJ2-3; D is unclear. CDR1 is SGHRS and CDR2 is YFSETQ in the germline V gene. This CDR3 contains 13 residues. The germline V and J ends were trimmed by 4 bases and 2 bases, with 8 bases remaining between them.

The chain recombines TRBV19 with TRBJ1-1; D possibly corresponds to TRBD1 (6 bases). Germline values: CDR1 LNHDA, CDR2 SQIVND (reference sequence). The CDR3 is 11 amino acids. V lost 6 bases, J lost 6 bases, and 8 bases lay in between. CDR3 sequence reads: CASRDSSEAFF. The CDR3, as DNA: TGTGCCAGTAGGGACAGCTCTGAAGCTTTCTTT.

The chain has TRBV5-1 and TRBJ1-1; D ambiguous. Deletions cut 0 bases from V and 2 bases from J, with 17 bases between. This CDR3 spans 17 amino acids. Germline V lookup: CDR1 SGHRS, CDR2 YFSETQ. CDR3 amino acids: CASSLAEGGSGNTEAFF. CDR3 in DNA: TGCGCCAGCAGCTTGGCGGAAGGCGGGTCGGGAAACACTGAAGCTTTCTTT.

The gene calls are TRBV28 and TRBJ2-7; TRBD1 aligns across 9 bases. Germline V gene data show CDR1 as MDHEN and CDR2 as SYDVKM. The CDR3 is 16 residues long. With 3 bases clipped from V and 7 bases from J, the junction kept 13 bases outside the gene matches. CDR3 protein: CASSFEDHRGRREQYF. The CDR3 nucleotides are TGTGCCAGCAGTTTCGAGGATCACAGGGGGCGGAGAGAGCAGTACTTC. Variable domain in full (rest from reference TRBV28 and TRBJ2-7): DVKVTQSSRYLVKRTGEKVFLECVQDMDHENMFWYRQDPGLGLRLIYFSYDVKMKEKGDIPEGYSVSREKKERFSLILESASTNQTSMYLCASSFEDHRGRREQYFGPGTRLTVT.